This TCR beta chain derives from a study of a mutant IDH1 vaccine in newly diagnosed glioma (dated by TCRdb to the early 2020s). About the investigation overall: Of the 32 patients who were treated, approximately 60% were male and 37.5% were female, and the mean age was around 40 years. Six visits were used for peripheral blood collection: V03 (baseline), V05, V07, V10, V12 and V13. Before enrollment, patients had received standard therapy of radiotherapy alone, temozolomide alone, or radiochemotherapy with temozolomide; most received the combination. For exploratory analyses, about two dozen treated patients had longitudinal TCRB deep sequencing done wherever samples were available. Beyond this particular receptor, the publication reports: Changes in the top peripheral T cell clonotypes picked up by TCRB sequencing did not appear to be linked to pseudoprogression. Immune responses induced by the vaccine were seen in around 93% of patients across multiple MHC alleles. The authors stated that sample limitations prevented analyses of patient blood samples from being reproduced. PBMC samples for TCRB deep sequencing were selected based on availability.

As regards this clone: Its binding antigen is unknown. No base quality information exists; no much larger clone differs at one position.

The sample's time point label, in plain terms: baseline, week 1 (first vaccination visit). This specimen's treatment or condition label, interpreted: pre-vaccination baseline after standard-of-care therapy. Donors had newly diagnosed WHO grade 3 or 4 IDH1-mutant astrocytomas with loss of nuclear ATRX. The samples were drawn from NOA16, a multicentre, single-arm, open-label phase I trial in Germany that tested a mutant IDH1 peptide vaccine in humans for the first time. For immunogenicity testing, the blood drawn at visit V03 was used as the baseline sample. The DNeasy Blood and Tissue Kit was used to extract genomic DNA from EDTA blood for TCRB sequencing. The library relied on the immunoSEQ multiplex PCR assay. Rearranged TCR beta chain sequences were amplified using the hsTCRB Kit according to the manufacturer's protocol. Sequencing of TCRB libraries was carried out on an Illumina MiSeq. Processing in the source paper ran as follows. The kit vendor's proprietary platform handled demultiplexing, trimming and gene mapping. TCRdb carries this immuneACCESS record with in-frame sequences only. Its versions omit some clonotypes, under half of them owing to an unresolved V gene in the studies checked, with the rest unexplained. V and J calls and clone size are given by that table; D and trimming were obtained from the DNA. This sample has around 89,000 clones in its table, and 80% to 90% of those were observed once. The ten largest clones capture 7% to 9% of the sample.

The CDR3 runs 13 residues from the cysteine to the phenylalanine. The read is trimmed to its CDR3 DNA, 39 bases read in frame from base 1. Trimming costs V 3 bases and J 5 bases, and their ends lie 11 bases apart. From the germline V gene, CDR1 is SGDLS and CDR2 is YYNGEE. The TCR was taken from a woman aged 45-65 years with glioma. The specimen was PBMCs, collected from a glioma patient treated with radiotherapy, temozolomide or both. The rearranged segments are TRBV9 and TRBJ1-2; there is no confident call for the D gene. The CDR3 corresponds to CASSGSRGYGYTF. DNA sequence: TGTGCCAGCAGCGGTTCGCGTGGGTATGGCTACACCTTC.